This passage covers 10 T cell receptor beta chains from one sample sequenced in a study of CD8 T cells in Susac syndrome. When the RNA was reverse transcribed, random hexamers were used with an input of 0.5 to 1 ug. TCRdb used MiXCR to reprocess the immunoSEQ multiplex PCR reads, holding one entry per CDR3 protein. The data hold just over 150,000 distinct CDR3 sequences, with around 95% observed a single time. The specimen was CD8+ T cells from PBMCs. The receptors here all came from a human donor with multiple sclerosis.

In DNA form, the CDR3 reads TGTGCCAGCAGCTTAGGACAGGGGGCGGATGAAAAACTGTTTTTT. Protein: CASSLGQGADEKLFF. The gene calls are TRBV7-9 and TRBJ1-4; 10 positions match TRBD1. Germline CDR1 SEHNR, CDR2 FQNEAQ (reference sequence). This CDR3 region has 15 residues. J lost 6 bases, V lost 1 base, and 2 bases had no gene match.

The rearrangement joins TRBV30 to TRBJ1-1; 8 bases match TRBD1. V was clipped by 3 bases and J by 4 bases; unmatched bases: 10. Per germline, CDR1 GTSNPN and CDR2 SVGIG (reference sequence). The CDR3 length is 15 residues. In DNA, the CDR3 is TGTGCCTGGAGCGAGGGACAGGCGGTTTTCACTGAAGCTTTCTTT. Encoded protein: CAWSEGQAVFTEAFF.

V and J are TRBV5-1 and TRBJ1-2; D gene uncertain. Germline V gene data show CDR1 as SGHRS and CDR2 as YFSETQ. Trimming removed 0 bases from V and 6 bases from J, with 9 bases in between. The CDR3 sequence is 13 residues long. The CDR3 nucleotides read TGCGCCAGCAGCTTGGATTGGGAGGATGGCTACACCTTC. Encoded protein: CASSLDWEDGYTF.

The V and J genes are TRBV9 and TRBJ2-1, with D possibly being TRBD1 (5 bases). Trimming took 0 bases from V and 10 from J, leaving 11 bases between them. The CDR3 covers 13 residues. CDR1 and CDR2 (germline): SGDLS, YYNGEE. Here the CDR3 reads CASSVGDSREQFF. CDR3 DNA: TGTGCCAGCAGCGTAGGCGACAGTCGAGAGCAGTTCTTC.

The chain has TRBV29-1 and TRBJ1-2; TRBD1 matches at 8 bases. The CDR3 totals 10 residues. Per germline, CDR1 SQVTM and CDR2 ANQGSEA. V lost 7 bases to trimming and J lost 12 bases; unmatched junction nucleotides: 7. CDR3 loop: CSAPGQGDTF. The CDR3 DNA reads TGCAGCGCCCCAGGACAGGGAGACACCTTC.

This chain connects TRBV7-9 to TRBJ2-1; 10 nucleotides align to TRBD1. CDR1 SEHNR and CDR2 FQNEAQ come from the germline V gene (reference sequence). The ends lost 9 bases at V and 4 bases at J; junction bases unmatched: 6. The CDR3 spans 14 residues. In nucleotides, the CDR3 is TGTGCCAGTTCCCGGGACAGGGGATACAATGAGCAGTTCTTC. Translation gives CASSRDRGYNEQFF.

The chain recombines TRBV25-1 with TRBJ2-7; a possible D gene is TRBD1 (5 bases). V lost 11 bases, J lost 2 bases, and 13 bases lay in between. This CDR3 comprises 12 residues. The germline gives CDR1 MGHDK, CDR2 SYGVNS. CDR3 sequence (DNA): TGTGCCTACATCAGGGATACCTACGAGCAGTACGTC. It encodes CAYIRDTYEQYV.

CDR3 DNA sequence: TGTGCCAGCAGCGTGGTCCTCCATGATTTGCATGAGCAGTTCTTC. Amino acids: CASSVVLHDLHEQFF. This sequence joins TRBV7-8 and TRBJ2-1; D gene unclear. The V and J ends lost 5 bases and 8 bases respectively, with 19 bases between them. CDR3 length: 15 residues. CDR1 is SGHVS, CDR2 FQNEAQ, per germline.

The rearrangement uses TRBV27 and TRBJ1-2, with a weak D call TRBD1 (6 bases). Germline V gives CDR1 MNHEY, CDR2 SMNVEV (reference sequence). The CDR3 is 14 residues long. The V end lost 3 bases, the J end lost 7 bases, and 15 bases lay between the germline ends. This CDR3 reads CASSLGRGAVGYTF. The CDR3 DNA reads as TGTGCCAGCAGTTTGGGTCGGGGGGCGGTTGGCTACACCTTC.

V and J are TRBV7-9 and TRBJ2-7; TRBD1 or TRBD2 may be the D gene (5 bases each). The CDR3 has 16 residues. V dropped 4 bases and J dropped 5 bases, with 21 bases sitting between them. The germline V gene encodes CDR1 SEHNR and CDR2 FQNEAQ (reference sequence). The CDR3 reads CASSSRSWDPVDEQYV. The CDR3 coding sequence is TGTGCCAGCAGCTCCCGAAGCTGGGACCCGGTCGACGAGCAGTACGTC.